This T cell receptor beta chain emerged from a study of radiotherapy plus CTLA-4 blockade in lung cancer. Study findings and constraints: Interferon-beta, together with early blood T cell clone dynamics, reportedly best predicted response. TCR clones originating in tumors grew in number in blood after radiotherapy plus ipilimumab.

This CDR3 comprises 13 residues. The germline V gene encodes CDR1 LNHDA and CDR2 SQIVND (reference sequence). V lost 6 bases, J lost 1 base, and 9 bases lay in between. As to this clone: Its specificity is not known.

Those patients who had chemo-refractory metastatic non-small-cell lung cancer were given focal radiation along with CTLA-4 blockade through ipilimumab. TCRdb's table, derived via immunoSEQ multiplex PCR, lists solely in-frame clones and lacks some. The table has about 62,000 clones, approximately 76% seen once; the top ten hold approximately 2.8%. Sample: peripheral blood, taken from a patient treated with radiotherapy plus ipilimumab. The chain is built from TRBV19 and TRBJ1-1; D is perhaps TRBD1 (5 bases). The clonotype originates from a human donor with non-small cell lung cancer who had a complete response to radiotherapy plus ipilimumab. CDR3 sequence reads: CASSRQTNTEAFF. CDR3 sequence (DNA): TGTGCCAGTAGCCGACAGACGAACACTGAAGCTTTCTTT.